The 17 T cell receptor beta chains reported below all come from one sample, sequenced in a study of cytomegalovirus exposure and HLA in healthy donors. The PCR had 60 Vbeta and 13 Jbeta primers. TCRdb's copy holds only in-frame clones and misses some; the assay was immunoSEQ multiplex PCR. There are 120,000 to 150,000 clones in the sample; 65% to 90% occur only once, and 1.2% lies in the top ten. Sequencing input: PBMCs. The receptor source for this set is a female donor in good health and CMV-seronegative.

The CDR3 loop is CSVESGTGKAFF. DNA for the CDR3: TGCAGCGTTGAATCCGGGACAGGGAAAGCTTTCTTT. The chain uses TRBV29-1 and TRBJ1-1, with 9 positions matching TRBD1. The V gene end was trimmed by 2 bases and the J gene end by 9 bases; junction bases not matched to a gene: 4. Germline CDR1 is SQVTM and CDR2 is ANQGSEA. The CDR3 spans 12 residues.

This chain links TRBV5-1 with TRBJ2-7; 9 bases match TRBD1. The CDR3 loop spans 16 amino acids. The germline CDR1 and CDR2 sequences are SGHRS and YFSETQ. V gave up 4 bases and J gave up 2 bases; unmatched junction bases: 10. The CDR3 here is CASSPTSGTGTYEQYF. The CDR3, as DNA: TGCGCCAGCAGCCCAACCTCCGGGACAGGGACCTACGAGCAGTACTTC.

This sequence joins TRBV9 and TRBJ2-5, with TRBD2 identical over 12 bases. Unmatched junction bases numbered 16, after V lost 2 bases and J lost 11 bases. The germline V gene has CDR1 SGDLS and CDR2 YYNGEE. CDR3 length equals 17 residues. DNA of the CDR3: TGTGCCAGCAGCGTCGGGGATGTGACTAGCGGGAGTGAAGAGCAGTACTTC. Protein sequence: CASSVGDVTSGSEEQYF.

The V gene is TRBV13, the J gene TRBJ1-3; D is possibly TRBD1 (6 bases). V was pared by 0 bases and J by 4 bases, with 16 bases between. The CDR3 is 17 amino acids. Germline-derived CDR1 and CDR2 are PRHDT and FYEKMQ (reference sequence). The CDR3 loop is CASSLGRSGASGNTIYF. The CDR3 bases are TGTGCCAGCAGCTTAGGCCGGTCAGGGGCTTCAGGAAACACCATATATTTT.

This clone was observed a handful of times. J is TRBJ2-1 and V is TRBV10-1; maybe TRBD2 (6 bases). The CDR3 consists of 14 residues. Trimming left V 2 bases short and J 1 base short, with 6 bases between. Germline V gene data show CDR1 as WNHNN and CDR2 as SYGVQD (reference sequence). CDR3: CASSERESYNEQFF. The CDR3 DNA is TGCGCCAGCAGTGAGCGGGAGTCCTACAATGAGCAGTTCTTC.

The rearrangement uses TRBV7-9 and TRBJ2-3, with TRBD2 matching 9 bases. The CDR3 extends over 15 amino acids. V was pared by 4 bases and J by 3 bases, with 5 bases of the junction left unmatched. In germline, CDR1 is SEHNR, CDR2 FQNEAQ (reference sequence). CDR3 nucleotide sequence: TGTGCCAGCAGCTCTAGCGGGGCTCTTACAGATACGCAGTATTTT. It codes for CASSSSGALTDTQYF. Complete variable domain (other parts from reference TRBV7-9 and TRBJ2-3): DTGVSQNPRHKITKRGQNVTFRCDPISEHNRLYWYRQTLGQGPEFLTYFQNEAQLEKSRLLSDRFSAERPKGSFSTLEIQRTEQGDSAMYLCASSSSGALTDTQYFGPGTRLTVL.

This clone was counted a few times. The chain links TRBV6-5 to TRBJ2-7, with 7 positions matching TRBD1. Losses at the gene ends were 5 bases for V and 3 bases for J; bases not matched to a gene: 4. The CDR3 covers 13 residues. Germline lookup yields CDR1 MNHEY and CDR2 SVGAGI. CDR3 coding DNA: TGTGCCAGCAGTCGGGGACAGTTCTACGAGCAGTACTTC. Its translation is CASSRGQFYEQYF.

The chain recombines TRBV4-2 with TRBJ2-3, with 11 bases lining up with TRBD1. The CDR3 has 19 residues. V dropped 1 base and J dropped 6; count of bases not matched to a gene: 15. The V gene's germline CDR1 is LGHNA and CDR2 YNFKEQ. This CDR3 is CASSQGRGLRDRGLDTQYF. CDR3 bases: TGTGCCAGCAGCCAAGGAAGGGGACTCCGGGACAGGGGGTTGGATACGCAGTATTTT.

The J gene is TRBJ1-5, the V gene TRBV28; D gene ambiguous. This CDR3 comprises 15 residues. V was trimmed by 6 bases and J by 2 bases, leaving 14 bases between them. CDR1 and CDR2 (germline): MDHEN, SYDVKM. CDR3 in amino acids: CASRTVPGRNQPQHF. In DNA form, the CDR3 reads TGTGCCAGCAGGACGGTGCCAGGTCGCAATCAGCCCCAGCATTTT.

This sequence joins TRBV7-9 and TRBJ1-2; weak D call: TRBD1 (5 bases). V was trimmed by 1 base and J by 3 bases, leaving 15 bases between them. The CDR3 is made up of 16 amino acids. Germline V gene sequence: CDR1 SEHNR, CDR2 FQNEAQ (reference sequence). CDR3 region: CASSLDAAGRDYGYTF. CDR3 nucleotides: TGTGCCAGCAGCTTAGATGCGGCAGGGAGGGACTATGGCTACACCTTC.

V and J are TRBV27 and TRBJ2-3, with D perhaps TRBD1 (6 bases). V dropped 3 bases and J dropped 4 bases, with 14 bases sitting between them. CDR1 MNHEY and CDR2 SMNVEV come from the germline V gene (reference sequence). This CDR3 contains 15 residues. Here the CDR3 DNA reads TGTGCCAGCAGTTTTCAGGGGATCAAAGCAGATACGCAGTATTTT. Translation gives CASSFQGIKADTQYF.

With respect to this clone: The same CDR3 is also encoded by other DNA sequences in this sample. V usage is TRBV5-1 and J usage is TRBJ1-5; D call uncertain. V was pared by 0 bases and J by 3 bases, with 7 bases between. Germline loops: CDR1 SGHRS, CDR2 YFSETQ. CDR3 size: 14 residues. Here the CDR3 reads CASSLGGFNQPQHF. The CDR3 coding sequence is TGCGCCAGCAGCTTGGGAGGCTTCAATCAGCCCCAGCATTTT.

The chain employs TRBV12-1 and TRBJ2-7; TRBD2, the table's D call, was not compared with the DNA. TRBV12-1 has pseudogene status. The CDR3 has 14 residues. The CDR3 is CASSGGTHSYEQYF. CDR3 coding DNA: TGTGCCAGCAGCGGCGGGACTCATTCCTACGAGCAGTACTTC.

A few counts support this clone. The rearrangement links TRBV5-6 to TRBJ2-1; no clear D. There are 12 residues in the CDR3. Trimming removed 0 bases at V and 6 bases at J, with 4 bases between. Germline V gene sequence: CDR1 SGHDT, CDR2 YYEEEE. For the CDR3, the DNA is TGTGCCAGCAGCTTGGCTAGCAATGAGCAGTTCTTC. It specifies CASSLASNEQFF.

CDR3 sequence (DNA): TGTGCCAGCAGGCGGGGAGATGGAAACATTCAGTACTTC. It translates to CASRRGDGNIQYF. The chain uses TRBV6-1 and TRBJ2-4, with D tentatively TRBD2 (6 bases). Trimming removed 6 bases from V and 6 bases from J, with 12 bases in between. The germline V gene encodes CDR1 MNHNS and CDR2 SASEGT. The CDR3 runs to 13 residues.

This chain links TRBV6-1 with TRBJ1-1; perhaps TRBD1 as D (5 bases). Trimming stripped 3 bases from V and 5 bases from J, with 10 bases between. This CDR3 has 13 residues. Germline V CDR1 and CDR2: MNHNS, SASEGT. The CDR3 here is CASSEGGRTEAFF. The CDR3 DNA sequence: TGTGCCAGCAGTGAGGGGGGGAGAACTGAAGCTTTCTTT.

V usage is TRBV15 and J usage is TRBJ2-1; 8 bases are a match to TRBD2. The CDR3 consists of 16 residues. Trimming took 2 bases from V and 7 from J; bases not matched to a gene: 10. Per germline, CDR1 LNHNV and CDR2 YYDKDF (reference sequence). The CDR3 reads CATSRSTSGGVNEQFF. The CDR3 nucleotides are TGTGCCACCAGCAGATCTACTAGCGGCGGTGTGAATGAGCAGTTCTTC.